These T cell receptor beta chains were read from a single sample in a study of T cell responses to AZD1222 COVID-19 vaccine. Repertoires were generated with immunoSEQ multiplex PCR, while TCRdb's copy carries only in-frame clones and drops some. Among more than 100,000 clones listed, around 91% were seen once. The sample was peripheral blood, taken on day 0 of AZD1222 vaccination. These receptor sequences come from an adult in good health. CDR3s include the opening cysteine and the closing phenylalanine or tryptophan. The order of the fields is V gene, CDR3 length, J gene, CDR3 protein.

V gene: TRBV6-6
CDR3 length: 13
J gene: TRBJ1-5
CDR3 protein: CASSSARNQPQHF

V gene: TRBV19
CDR3 length: 14
J gene: TRBJ1-2
CDR3 protein: CASMLGQGADGYTF

V gene: TRBV5-4
CDR3 length: 16
J gene: TRBJ1-1
CDR3 protein: CASSSRQGGRNTEAFF

V gene: TRBV29-1
CDR3 length: 15
J gene: TRBJ1-5
CDR3 protein: CSVSDGVLGNQPQHF

V gene: TRBV30
CDR3 length: 14
J gene: TRBJ1-1
CDR3 protein: CAWSMRGGDTEAFF

V gene: TRBV7-6
CDR3 length: 16
J gene: TRBJ2-5
CDR3 protein: CASSLGGLKQEKTQYF

V gene: TRBV28
CDR3 length: 14
J gene: TRBJ1-5
CDR3 protein: CASSLGRGYQPQHF

V gene: TRBV19
CDR3 length: 17
J gene: TRBJ2-1
CDR3 protein: CASSIDREGRVNNEQFF

V gene: TRBV12-3/TRBV12-4
CDR3 length: 13
J gene: TRBJ2-5
CDR3 protein: CASSLPTQETQYF

V gene: TRBV7-9
CDR3 length: 12
J gene: TRBJ2-1
CDR3 protein: CASSDREDEQFF

V gene: TRBV28
CDR3 length: 15
J gene: TRBJ2-3
CDR3 protein: CASSLRGRSTDTQYF

V gene: TRBV29-1
CDR3 length: 11
J gene: TRBJ1-1
CDR3 protein: CSVGGGTEAFF

V gene: TRBV5-1
CDR3 length: 15
J gene: TRBJ2-1
CDR3 protein: CASSGLAGGYNEQFF

V gene: TRBV7-2
CDR3 length: 13
J gene: TRBJ1-2
CDR3 protein: CASRPGLNYGYTF

V gene: TRBV7-9
CDR3 length: 16
J gene: TRBJ1-5
CDR3 protein: CASSLGQAYSNQPQHF

V gene: TRBV5-4
CDR3 length: 15
J gene: TRBJ1-2
CDR3 protein: CASSPPQGENYGYTF

V gene: TRBV30
CDR3 length: 13
J gene: TRBJ1-2
CDR3 protein: CAWSGDRAYGYTF

V gene: TRBV7-8
CDR3 length: 11
J gene: TRBJ1-2
CDR3 protein: CASSSSRGYTF

V gene: TRBV10-3
CDR3 length: 14
J gene: TRBJ2-2
CDR3 protein: CAISELQGNGELFF

V gene: TRBV7-2
CDR3 length: 16
J gene: TRBJ1-2
CDR3 protein: CASSLLETGAGYGYTF

V gene: TRBV28
CDR3 length: 14
J gene: TRBJ1-1
CDR3 protein: CASNDRRGNTEAFF

V gene: TRBV9
CDR3 length: 19
J gene: TRBJ2-3
CDR3 protein: CASSVAGWLAGGSTDTQYF

V gene: TRBV19
CDR3 length: 12
J gene: TRBJ1-5
CDR3 protein: CASTQGGQPQHF

V gene: TRBV5-5
CDR3 length: 15
J gene: TRBJ2-7
CDR3 protein: CASSFLLTSSYEQYF

V gene: TRBV6-2/TRBV6-3
CDR3 length: 14
J gene: TRBJ1-1
CDR3 protein: CASSYFRGHTEAFF

V gene: TRBV4-3
CDR3 length: 14
J gene: TRBJ1-2
CDR3 protein: CASSQGQGEDGYTF

V gene: TRBV6-2/TRBV6-3
CDR3 length: 15
J gene: TRBJ1-5
CDR3 protein: CASSYKPSSNQPQHF

V gene: TRBV27
CDR3 length: 13
J gene: TRBJ2-7
CDR3 protein: CASSLARTYEQYF

V gene: TRBV5-1
CDR3 length: 13
J gene: TRBJ1-3
CDR3 protein: CASSLEAANTIYF

V gene: TRBV6-2/TRBV6-3
CDR3 length: 18
J gene: TRBJ2-1
CDR3 protein: CASSYNERPNLSYNEQFF

V gene: TRBV3-1/TRBV3-2
CDR3 length: 17
J gene: TRBJ2-5
CDR3 protein: CASSQLRGLAGLGTQYF

V gene: TRBV5-1
CDR3 length: 17
J gene: TRBJ2-5
CDR3 protein: CASERTGTSRDQETQYF

V gene: TRBV7-2
CDR3 length: 15
J gene: TRBJ2-4
CDR3 protein: CASSLARASVNIQYF

V gene: TRBV28
CDR3 length: 14
J gene: TRBJ1-2
CDR3 protein: CASTSRVEVYGYTF

V gene: TRBV28
CDR3 length: 15
J gene: TRBJ2-1
CDR3 protein: CASSRAGGAYNEQFF

V gene: TRBV28
CDR3 length: 18
J gene: TRBJ2-6
CDR3 protein: CASSVPDRRTSGANVLTF